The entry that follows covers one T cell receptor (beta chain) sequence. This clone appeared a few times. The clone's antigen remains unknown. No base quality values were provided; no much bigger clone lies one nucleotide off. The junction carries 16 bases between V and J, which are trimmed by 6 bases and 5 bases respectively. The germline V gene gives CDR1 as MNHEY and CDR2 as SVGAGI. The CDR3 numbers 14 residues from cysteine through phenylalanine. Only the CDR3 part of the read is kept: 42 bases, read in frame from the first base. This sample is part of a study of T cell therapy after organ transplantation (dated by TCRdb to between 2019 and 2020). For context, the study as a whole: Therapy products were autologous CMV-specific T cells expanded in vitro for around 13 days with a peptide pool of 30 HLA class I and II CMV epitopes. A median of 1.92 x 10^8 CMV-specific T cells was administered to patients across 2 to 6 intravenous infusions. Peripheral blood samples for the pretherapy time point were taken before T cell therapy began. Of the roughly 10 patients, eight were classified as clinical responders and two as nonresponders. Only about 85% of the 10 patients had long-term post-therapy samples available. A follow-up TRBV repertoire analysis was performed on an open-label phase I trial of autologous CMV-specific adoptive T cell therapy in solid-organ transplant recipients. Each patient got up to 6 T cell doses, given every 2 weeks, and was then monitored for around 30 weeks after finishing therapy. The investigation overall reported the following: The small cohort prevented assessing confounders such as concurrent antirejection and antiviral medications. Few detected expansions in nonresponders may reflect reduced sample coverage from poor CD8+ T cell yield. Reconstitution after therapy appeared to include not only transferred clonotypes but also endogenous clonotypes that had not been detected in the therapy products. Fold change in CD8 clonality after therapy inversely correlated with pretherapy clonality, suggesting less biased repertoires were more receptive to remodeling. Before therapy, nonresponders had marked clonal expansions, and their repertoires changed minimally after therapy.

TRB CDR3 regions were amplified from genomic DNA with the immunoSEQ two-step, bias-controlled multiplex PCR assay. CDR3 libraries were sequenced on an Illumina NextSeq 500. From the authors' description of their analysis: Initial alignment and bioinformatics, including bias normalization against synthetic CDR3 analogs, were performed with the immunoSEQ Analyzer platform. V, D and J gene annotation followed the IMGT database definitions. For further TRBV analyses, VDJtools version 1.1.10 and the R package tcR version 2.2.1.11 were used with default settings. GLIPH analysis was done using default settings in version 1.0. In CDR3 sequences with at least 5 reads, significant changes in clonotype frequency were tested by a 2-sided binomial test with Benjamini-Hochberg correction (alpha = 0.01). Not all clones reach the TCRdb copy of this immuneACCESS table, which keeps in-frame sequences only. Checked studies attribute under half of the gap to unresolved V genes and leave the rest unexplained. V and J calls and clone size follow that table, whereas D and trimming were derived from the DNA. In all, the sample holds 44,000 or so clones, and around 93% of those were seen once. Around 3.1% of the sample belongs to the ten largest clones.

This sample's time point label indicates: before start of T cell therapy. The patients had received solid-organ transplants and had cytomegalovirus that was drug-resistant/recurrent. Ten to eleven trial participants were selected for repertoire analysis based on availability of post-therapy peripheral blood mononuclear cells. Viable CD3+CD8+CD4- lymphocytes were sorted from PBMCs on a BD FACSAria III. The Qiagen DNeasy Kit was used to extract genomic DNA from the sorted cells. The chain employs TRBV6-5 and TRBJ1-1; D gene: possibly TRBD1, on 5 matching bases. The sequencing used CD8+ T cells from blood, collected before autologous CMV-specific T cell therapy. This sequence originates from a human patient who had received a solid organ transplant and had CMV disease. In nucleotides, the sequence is TGTGCCAGCAGCTTCTATCGGGAGGGGACTGAAGCTTTCTTT. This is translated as CASSFYREGTEAFF.